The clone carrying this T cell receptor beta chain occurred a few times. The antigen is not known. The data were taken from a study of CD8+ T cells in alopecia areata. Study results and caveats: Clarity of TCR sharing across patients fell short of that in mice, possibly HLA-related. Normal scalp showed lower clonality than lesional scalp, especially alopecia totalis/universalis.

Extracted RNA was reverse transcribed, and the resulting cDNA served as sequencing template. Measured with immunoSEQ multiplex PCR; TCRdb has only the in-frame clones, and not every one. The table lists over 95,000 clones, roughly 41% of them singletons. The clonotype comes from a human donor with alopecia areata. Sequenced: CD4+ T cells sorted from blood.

The CDR3 nucleotides are TGTGCCAGCAGTATAGGGACAGGGGGGAATTCACCCCTCCACTTT. Translated, it gives CASSIGTGGNSPLHF. The chain joins TRBV28 to TRBJ1-6; 11 bases line up with TRBD1. The CDR3 spans 15 residues. CDR1 MDHEN and CDR2 SYDVKM come from the germline V gene. The ends lost 5 bases at V and 7 bases at J; junction bases unmatched: 4.